This T cell receptor (beta chain) was sequenced for a study of early T cells in non-severe SARS-CoV-2 infection. Germline CDR1 is MGHRA and CDR2 is YSYEKL. The junction had 4 bases not matched to a gene; V was cut back by 1 base and J by 5 bases. The CDR3 contains 15 residues. As part of library construction, unique molecular identifiers were attached to individual cDNA molecules. A single record per CDR3 protein comes from TCRdb applying MiXCR to the 5' RACE reads. The sample includes tens of thousands of distinct CDR3 sequences, around 4% seen only once; the top ten take more than 8.5%. The sample comprised whole blood. The sequence was collected from an adult who was a healthcare worker with PCR-confirmed SARS-CoV-2 infection or an uninfected control (not recorded which). This chain uses TRBV4-1 with TRBJ2-1; 8 bases map to TRBD2. This chain's CDR3 is CASSQVSGSHNEQFF. As DNA, the CDR3 is TGCGCCAGCAGCCAAGTCAGCGGGAGCCACAATGAGCAGTTCTTC.